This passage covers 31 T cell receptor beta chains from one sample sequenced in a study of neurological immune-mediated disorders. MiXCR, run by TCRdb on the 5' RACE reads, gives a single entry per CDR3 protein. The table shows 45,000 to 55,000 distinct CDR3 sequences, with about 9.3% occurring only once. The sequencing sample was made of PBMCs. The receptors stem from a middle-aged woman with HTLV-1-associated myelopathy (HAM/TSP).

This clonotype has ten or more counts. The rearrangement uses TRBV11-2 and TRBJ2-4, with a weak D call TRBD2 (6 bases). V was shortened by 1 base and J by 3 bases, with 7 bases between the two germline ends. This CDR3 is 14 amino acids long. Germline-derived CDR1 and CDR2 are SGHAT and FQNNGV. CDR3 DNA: TGTGCCAGCAGCTTAGCGGGGGTCAAAAACATTCAGTACTTC. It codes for CASSLAGVKNIQYF.

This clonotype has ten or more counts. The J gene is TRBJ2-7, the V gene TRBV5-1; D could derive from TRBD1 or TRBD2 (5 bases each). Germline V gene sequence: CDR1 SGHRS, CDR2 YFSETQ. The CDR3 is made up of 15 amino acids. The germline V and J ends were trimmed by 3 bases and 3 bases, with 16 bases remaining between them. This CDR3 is CASSSDGTSYYEQYF. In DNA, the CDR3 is TGCGCCAGCAGCTCGGACGGGACGAGCTACTACGAGCAGTACTTC.

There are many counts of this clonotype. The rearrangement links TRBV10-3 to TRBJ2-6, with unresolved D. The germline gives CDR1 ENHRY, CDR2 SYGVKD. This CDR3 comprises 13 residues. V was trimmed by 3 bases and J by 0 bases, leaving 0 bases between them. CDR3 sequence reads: CAISDSGANVLTF. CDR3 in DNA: TGTGCCATCAGTGACTCTGGGGCCAACGTCCTGACTTTC.

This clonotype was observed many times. As DNA, the CDR3 is TGCGCCAGCAGCGTCCTACCGGGACAGGGGTACACCGGGGAGCTGTTTTTT. Protein sequence: CASSVLPGQGYTGELFF. This chain links TRBV5-1 with TRBJ2-2; 10 bases line up with TRBD1. Germline CDR1 and CDR2: SGHRS and YFSETQ. This CDR3 is built from 17 residues. The V segment lost 4 bases and the J segment 3 bases; nucleotides outside the gene matches: 9.

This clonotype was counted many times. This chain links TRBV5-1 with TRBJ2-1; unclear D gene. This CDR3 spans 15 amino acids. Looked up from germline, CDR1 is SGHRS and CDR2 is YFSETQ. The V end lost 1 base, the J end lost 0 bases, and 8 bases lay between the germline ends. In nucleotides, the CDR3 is TGCGCCAGCAGCTTGACGGCGAGCTCCTACAATGAGCAGTTCTTC. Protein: CASSLTASSYNEQFF.

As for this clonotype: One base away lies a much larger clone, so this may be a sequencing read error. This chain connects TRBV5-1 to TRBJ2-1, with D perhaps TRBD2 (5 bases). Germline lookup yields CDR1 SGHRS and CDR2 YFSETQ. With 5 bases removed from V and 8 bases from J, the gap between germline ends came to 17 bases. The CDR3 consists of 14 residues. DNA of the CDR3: TGCGCCAGCAGATTGATTGTGACCGGGGATGAGCAGTTCTTC. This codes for CASRLIVTGDEQFF.

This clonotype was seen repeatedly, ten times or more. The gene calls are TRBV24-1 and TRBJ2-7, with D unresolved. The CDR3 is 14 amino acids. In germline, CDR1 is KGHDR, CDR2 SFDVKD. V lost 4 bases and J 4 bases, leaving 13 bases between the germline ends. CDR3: CATSESGSVYEQYF. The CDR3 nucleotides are TGTGCCACCAGTGAATCCGGGTCCGTGTACGAGCAGTACTTC.

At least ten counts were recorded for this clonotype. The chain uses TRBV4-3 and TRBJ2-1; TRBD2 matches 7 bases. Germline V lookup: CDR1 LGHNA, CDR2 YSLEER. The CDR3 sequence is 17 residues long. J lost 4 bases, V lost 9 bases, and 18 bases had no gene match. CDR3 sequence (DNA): TGCGCCAGGGGACTAAGCGGGGACCGGGGGGTTTACAATGAGCAGTTCTTC. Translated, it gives CARGLSGDRGVYNEQFF.

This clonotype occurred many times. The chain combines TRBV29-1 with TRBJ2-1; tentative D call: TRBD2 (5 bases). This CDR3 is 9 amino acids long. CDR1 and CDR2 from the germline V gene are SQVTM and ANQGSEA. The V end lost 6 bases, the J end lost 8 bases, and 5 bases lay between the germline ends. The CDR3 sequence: CSVGDEQFF. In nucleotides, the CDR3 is TGCAGCGTCGGGGATGAGCAGTTCTTC.

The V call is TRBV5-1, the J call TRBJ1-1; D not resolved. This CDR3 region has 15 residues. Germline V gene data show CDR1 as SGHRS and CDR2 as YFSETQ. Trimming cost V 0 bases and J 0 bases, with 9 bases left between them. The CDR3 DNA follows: TGCGCCAGCAGCTTGGACCAGGTCCTGAACACTGAAGCTTTCTTT. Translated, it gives CASSLDQVLNTEAFF.

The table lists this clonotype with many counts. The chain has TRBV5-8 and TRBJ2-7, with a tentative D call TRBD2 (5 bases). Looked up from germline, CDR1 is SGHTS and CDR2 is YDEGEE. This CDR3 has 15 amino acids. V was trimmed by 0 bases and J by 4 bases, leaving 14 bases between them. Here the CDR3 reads CASSLGGPLGYEQYF. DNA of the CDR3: TGTGCCAGCAGCTTGGGCGGGCCCCTAGGGTACGAGCAGTACTTC.

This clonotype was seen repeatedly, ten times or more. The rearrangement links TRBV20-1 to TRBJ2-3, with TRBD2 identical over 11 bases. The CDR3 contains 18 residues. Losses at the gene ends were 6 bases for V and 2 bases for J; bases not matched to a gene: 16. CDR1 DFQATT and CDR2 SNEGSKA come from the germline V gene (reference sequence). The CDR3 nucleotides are TGCAGTGCCCCTTCAATGGTCCTAGCGGGGGGATTCACAGATACGCAGTATTTT. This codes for CSAPSMVLAGGFTDTQYF.

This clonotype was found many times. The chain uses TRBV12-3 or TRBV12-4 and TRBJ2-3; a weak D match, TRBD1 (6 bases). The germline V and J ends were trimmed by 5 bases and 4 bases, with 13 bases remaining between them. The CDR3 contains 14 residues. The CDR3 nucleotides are TGTGCCAGCAGTCCCTCACAGGGTTCAGATACGCAGTATTTT. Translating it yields CASSPSQGSDTQYF.

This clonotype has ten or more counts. The CDR3, as DNA: TGCGCCAGCAGCGCCACGGGGGGGTATGGCTACACCTTC. Amino acids: CASSATGGYGYTF. The chain is built from TRBV4-1 and TRBJ1-2; a possible D gene is TRBD1 (5 bases). The ends were cut back, 5 bases at V and 5 bases at J, with 12 bases in the middle. Germline CDR1 reads MGHRA; CDR2 reads YSYEKL. The length of the CDR3 is 13 residues.

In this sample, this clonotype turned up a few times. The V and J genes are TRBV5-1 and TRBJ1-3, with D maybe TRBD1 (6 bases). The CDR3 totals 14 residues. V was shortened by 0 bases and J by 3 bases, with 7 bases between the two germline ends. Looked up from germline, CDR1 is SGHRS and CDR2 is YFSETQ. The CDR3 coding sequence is TGCGCCAGCAGCTTGGAACAGGGTGGAAACACCATATATTTT. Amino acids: CASSLEQGGNTIYF. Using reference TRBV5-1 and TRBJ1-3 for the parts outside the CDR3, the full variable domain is KAGVTQTPRYLIKTRGQQVTLSCSPISGHRSVSWYQQTPGQGLQFLFEYFSETQRNKGNFPGRFSGRQFSNSRSEMNVSTLELGDSALYLCASSLEQGGNTIYFGEGSWLTVV.

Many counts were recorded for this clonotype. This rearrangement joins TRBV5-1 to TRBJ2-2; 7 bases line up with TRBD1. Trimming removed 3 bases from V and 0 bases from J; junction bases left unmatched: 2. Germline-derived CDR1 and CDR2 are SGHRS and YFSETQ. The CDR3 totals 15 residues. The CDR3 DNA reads TGCGCCAGCAGCTGGGACAGATCGAACACCGGGGAGCTGTTTTTT. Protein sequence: CASSWDRSNTGELFF.

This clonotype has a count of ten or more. CDR3 region: CASSLSGQLTEAFF. The DNA for the CDR3 is TGTGCCAGCAGCTTGTCCGGACAGTTAACTGAAGCTTTCTTT. The chain links TRBV5-6 to TRBJ1-1; a weak D match, TRBD1 (6 bases). Germline V gives CDR1 SGHDT, CDR2 YYEEEE. This CDR3 is built from 14 residues. Trimming removed 1 base at V and 5 bases at J, with 12 bases between.

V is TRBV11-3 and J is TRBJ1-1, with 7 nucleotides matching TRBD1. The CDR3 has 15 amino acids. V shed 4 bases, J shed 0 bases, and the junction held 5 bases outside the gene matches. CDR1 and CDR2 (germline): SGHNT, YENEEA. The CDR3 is CASSSDRRMNTEAFF. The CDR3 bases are TGTGCCAGCAGCTCGGACAGGAGAATGAACACTGAAGCTTTCTTT. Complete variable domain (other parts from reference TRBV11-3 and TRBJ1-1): EAGVVQSPRYKIIEKKQPVAFWCNPISGHNTLYWYLQNLGQGPELLIRYENEEAVDDSQLPKDRFSAERLKGVDSTLKIQPAELGDSAVYLCASSSDRRMNTEAFFGQGTRLTVV.

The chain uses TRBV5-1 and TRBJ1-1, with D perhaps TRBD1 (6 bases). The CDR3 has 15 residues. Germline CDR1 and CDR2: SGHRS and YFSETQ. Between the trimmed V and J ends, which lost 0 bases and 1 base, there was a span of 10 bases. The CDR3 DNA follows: TGCGCCAGCAGCTTGGAAGGGGGAGGGAACACTGAAGCTTTCTTT. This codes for CASSLEGGGNTEAFF.

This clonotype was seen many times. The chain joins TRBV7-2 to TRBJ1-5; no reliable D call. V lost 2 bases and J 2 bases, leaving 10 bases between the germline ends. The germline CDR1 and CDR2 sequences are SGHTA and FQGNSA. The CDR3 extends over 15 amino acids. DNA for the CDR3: TGTGCCAGCAGCTTATACGGAGGGCGCAATCAGCCCCAGCATTTT. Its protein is CASSLYGGRNQPQHF.

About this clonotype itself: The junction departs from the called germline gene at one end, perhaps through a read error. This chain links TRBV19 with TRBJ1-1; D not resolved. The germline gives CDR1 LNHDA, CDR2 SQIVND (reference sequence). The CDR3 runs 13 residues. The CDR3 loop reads CASSGILNTEAFF. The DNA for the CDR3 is TGTGCCAGCTCCGGGATACTGAACACTGAAGCCTTCTTT. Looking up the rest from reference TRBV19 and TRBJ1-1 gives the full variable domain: DGGITQSPKYLFRKEGQNVTLSCEQNLNHDAMYWYRQDPGQGLRLIYYSQIVNDFQKGDIAEGYSVSREKKESFPLTVTSAQKNPTAFYLCASSGILNTEAFFGQGTRLTVV.

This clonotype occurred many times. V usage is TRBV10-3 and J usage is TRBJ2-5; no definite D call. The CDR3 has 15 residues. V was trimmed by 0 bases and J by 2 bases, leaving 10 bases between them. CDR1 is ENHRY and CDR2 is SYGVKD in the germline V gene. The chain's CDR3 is CAISESSRPQETQYF. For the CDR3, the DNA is TGTGCCATCAGTGAGTCGAGCCGCCCACAAGAGACCCAGTACTTC.

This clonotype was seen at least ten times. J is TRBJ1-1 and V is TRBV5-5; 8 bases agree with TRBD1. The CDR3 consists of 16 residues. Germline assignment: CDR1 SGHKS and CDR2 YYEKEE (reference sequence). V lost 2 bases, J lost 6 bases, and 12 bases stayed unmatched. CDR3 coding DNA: TGTGCCAGCAGCTTACAGGGGGAGGGTTGGATCGCTGAAGCTTTCTTT. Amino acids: CASSLQGEGWIAEAFF.

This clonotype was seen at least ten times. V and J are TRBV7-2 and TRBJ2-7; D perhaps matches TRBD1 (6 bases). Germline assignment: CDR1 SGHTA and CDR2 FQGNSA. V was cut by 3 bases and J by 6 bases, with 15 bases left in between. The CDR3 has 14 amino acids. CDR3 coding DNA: TGTGCCAGCAGCTTTGAGGGCAGGGGTCGCGAGCAGTACTTC. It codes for CASSFEGRGREQYF.

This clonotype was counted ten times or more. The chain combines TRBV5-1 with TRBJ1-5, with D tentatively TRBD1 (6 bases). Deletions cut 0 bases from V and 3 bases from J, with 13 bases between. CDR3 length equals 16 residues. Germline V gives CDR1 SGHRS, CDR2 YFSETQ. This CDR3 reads CASSLEPQGTNQPQHF. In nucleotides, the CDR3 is TGCGCCAGCAGCTTGGAACCACAGGGAACCAATCAGCCCCAGCATTTT.

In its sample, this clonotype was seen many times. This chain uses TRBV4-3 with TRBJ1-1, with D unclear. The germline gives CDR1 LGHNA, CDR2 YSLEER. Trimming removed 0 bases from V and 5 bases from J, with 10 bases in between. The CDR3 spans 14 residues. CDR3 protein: CASSQDHVGTEAFF. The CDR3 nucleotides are TGCGCCAGCAGCCAAGATCATGTGGGGACTGAAGCTTTCTTT.

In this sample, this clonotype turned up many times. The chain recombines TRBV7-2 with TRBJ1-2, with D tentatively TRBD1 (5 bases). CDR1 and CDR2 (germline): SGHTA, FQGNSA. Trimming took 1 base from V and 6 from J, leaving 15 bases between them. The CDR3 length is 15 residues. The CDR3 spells CASSLGGGAADGYTF. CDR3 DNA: TGTGCCAGCAGCTTAGGAGGAGGGGCAGCGGATGGCTACACCTTC.

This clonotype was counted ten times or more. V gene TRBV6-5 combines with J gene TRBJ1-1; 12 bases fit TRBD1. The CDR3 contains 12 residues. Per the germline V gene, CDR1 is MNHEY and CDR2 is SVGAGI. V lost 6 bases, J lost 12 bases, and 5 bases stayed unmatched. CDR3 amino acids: CASRGTGGPSFF. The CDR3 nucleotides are TGTGCCAGCAGGGGGACAGGGGGCCCGTCTTTCTTT.

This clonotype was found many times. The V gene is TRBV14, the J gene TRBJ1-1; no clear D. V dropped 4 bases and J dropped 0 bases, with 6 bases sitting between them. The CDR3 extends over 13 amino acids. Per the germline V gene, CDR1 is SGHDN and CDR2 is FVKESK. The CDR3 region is CASSPSMNTEAFF. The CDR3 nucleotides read TGTGCCAGCAGCCCGTCAATGAACACTGAAGCTTTCTTT.

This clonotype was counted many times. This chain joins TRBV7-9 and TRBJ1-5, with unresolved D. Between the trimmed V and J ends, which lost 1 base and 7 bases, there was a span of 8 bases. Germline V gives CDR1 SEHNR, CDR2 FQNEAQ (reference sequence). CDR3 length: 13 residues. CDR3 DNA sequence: TGTGCCAGCAGCTTAGGGGCCCGCCAGCCCCAGCATTTT. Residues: CASSLGARQPQHF.

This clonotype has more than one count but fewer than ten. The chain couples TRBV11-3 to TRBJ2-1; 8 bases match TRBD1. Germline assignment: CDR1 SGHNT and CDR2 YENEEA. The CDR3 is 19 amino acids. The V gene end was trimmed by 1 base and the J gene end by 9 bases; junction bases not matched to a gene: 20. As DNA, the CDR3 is TGTGCCAGCAGCTTAGGGGTGGACAGGGAAGGGAGATCGAGGGGTGAGCAGTTCTTC. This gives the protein CASSLGVDREGRSRGEQFF. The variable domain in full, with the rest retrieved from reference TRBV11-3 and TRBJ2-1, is EAGVVQSPRYKIIEKKQPVAFWCNPISGHNTLYWYLQNLGQGPELLIRYENEEAVDDSQLPKDRFSAERLKGVDSTLKIQPAELGDSAVYLCASSLGVDREGRSRGEQFFGPGTRLTVL.